Listed below are T cell receptor beta chains from one sample, sequenced in a study of blood T cell repertoires in COVID-19. The table came from immunoSEQ multiplex PCR; TCRdb's copy has only in-frame clones and leaves some out. The table has 300,000 or so clones, around 88% seen once. What was sequenced was peripheral blood. All receptors derive from a woman aged 45-60 years with acute or convalescent COVID-19. Each CDR3 is given with its conserved first and last residue. The order of the fields is J gene, V gene, D gene, clone size, CDR3 DNA, CDR3 protein. A D gene is named only where the DNA matches it firmly. Expanded clones get a size class; other rows say once, few or many, or leave the size out.

J gene: TRBJ2-5; V gene: TRBV7-3; D gene: .; clone size: .; CDR3 DNA: TGTGCCAGCAGCCCGGGGACACCCGGCGAGACCCAGTACTTC; CDR3 protein: CASSPGTPGETQYF
J gene: TRBJ2-2; V gene: TRBV7-8; D gene: .; clone size: .; CDR3 DNA: TGTGCCAGCAGCTCACACAGGGTGGCGTCAAACACCGGGGAGCTGTTTTTT; CDR3 protein: CASSSHRVASNTGELFF
J gene: TRBJ2-1; V gene: TRBV9; D gene: .; clone size: .; CDR3 DNA: TGTGCCAGCAGCGAGCAATTAACAGGGGGGGTTTTCAATGAGCAGTTCTTC; CDR3 protein: CASSEQLTGGVFNEQFF
J gene: TRBJ2-3; V gene: TRBV19; D gene: .; clone size: .; CDR3 DNA: TGTGCCAGTAGTATAGTAGTGGCAGATACGCAGTATTTT; CDR3 protein: CASSIVVADTQYF
J gene: TRBJ2-1; V gene: TRBV23-1; D gene: .; clone size: .; CDR3 DNA: TGCGCCAGCAGTCAATCGCAGCATCAACTACTACGAGAACAGTTCTTC; CDR3 protein: CASSQSQHQLLREQFF
J gene: TRBJ2-6; V gene: TRBV11-2; D gene: TRBD1; clone size: few; CDR3 DNA: TGTGCCAGCACGGACCGGGACAGGGCTTTTGGGGCCAACGTCCTGACTTTC; CDR3 protein: CASTDRDRAFGANVLTF
J gene: TRBJ2-4; V gene: TRBV27; D gene: .; clone size: .; CDR3 DNA: TGTGCCAGCAGTTTAGCAGGGGAGGGATACATTCAGTACTTC; CDR3 protein: CASSLAGEGYIQYF
J gene: TRBJ2-7; V gene: TRBV5-1; D gene: TRBD1; clone size: .; CDR3 DNA: TGCGCCAGCAGCTTGGCTGGACAGGCCTACGAGCAGTACTTC; CDR3 protein: CASSLAGQAYEQYF
J gene: TRBJ1-2; V gene: TRBV15; D gene: .; clone size: once; CDR3 DNA: TGTGCCACCAGCCGAAATACCAGGGGTGGCTACACCTTC; CDR3 protein: CATSRNTRGGYTF
J gene: TRBJ1-5; V gene: TRBV27; D gene: TRBD1; clone size: few; CDR3 DNA: TGTGCCAGCAGTTTATTAGGGGGCGGTCAGCCCCAGCATTTT; CDR3 protein: CASSLLGGGQPQHF
J gene: TRBJ1-6; V gene: TRBV28; D gene: .; clone size: .; CDR3 DNA: TGTGCCAGCAGTAGCCAGGGTTGGGTTACGGGGGATAGCTCCTATAATTCACCCCTCCACTTT; CDR3 protein: CASSSQGWVTGDSSYNSPLHF
J gene: TRBJ2-1; V gene: TRBV5-1; D gene: .; clone size: .; CDR3 DNA: TGCGCCAGCAGCGCCCAGGGTGGGGTGTACAATGAGCAGTTCTTC; CDR3 protein: CASSAQGGVYNEQFF
J gene: TRBJ1-2; V gene: TRBV4-1; D gene: .; clone size: .; CDR3 DNA: TGCGCCAGCAGCCAAACGCATGGGACTTATGGCTACACCTTC; CDR3 protein: CASSQTHGTYGYTF
J gene: TRBJ1-1; V gene: TRBV29-1; D gene: .; clone size: few; CDR3 DNA: TGCAGCGCCCGTAGGGGAGGCATGAACACTGAAGCTTTCTTT; CDR3 protein: CSARRGGMNTEAFF
J gene: TRBJ2-7; V gene: TRBV5-4; D gene: .; clone size: .; CDR3 DNA: TGTGCCAGCAGCCCACAGGGTGGCGACTACGAGCAGTACTTC; CDR3 protein: CASSPQGGDYEQYF
J gene: TRBJ1-1; V gene: TRBV28; D gene: .; clone size: once; CDR3 DNA: TGTGCCAGCAGTTACGTAAGGAGTCGGGAGGCACAAAGGGGGATTGAAGCTTTCTTT; CDR3 protein: CASSYVRSREAQRGIEAFF
J gene: TRBJ1-1; V gene: TRBV9; D gene: .; clone size: .; CDR3 DNA: TGTGCCAGCAGTTTCGGCGGGGGGACTGAAGCTTTCTTT; CDR3 protein: CASSFGGGTEAFF
J gene: TRBJ1-1; V gene: TRBV11-2; D gene: TRBD1; clone size: .; CDR3 DNA: TGTGCCAGCAGATGGACAGGATTGAACACTGAAGCTTTCTTT; CDR3 protein: CASRWTGLNTEAFF
J gene: TRBJ2-2; V gene: TRBV12-3/TRBV12-4; D gene: .; clone size: .; CDR3 DNA: TGTGCCAGCAGTTTCTATTCCGGGGAGCTGTTTTTT; CDR3 protein: CASSFYSGELFF
J gene: TRBJ2-3; V gene: TRBV12-5; D gene: TRBD2; clone size: once; CDR3 DNA: TGTGCTAGTGCCACCGGGACTAGCGACACAGATACGCAGTATTTT; CDR3 protein: CASATGTSDTDTQYF
J gene: TRBJ2-5; V gene: TRBV28; D gene: TRBD2; clone size: .; CDR3 DNA: TGTGCCAGCAGTCGACTAGCGGGAGAAGAGACCCAGTACTTC; CDR3 protein: CASSRLAGEETQYF
J gene: TRBJ1-2; V gene: TRBV7-9; D gene: TRBD1; clone size: .; CDR3 DNA: TGTGCCAGCAGCTCGACAGGGGGTTTGGGCTACACCTTC; CDR3 protein: CASSSTGGLGYTF
J gene: TRBJ1-5; V gene: TRBV28; D gene: .; clone size: .; CDR3 DNA: TGTGCCAGCAGCACTGGGACTCACCCTAGCAATCAGCCCCAGCATTTT; CDR3 protein: CASSTGTHPSNQPQHF
J gene: TRBJ1-2; V gene: TRBV6-5; D gene: .; clone size: .; CDR3 DNA: TGTGCCAGCAGGCAGGGAAACTATGGCTACACCTTC; CDR3 protein: CASRQGNYGYTF
J gene: TRBJ2-7; V gene: TRBV2; D gene: TRBD2; clone size: .; CDR3 DNA: TGTGCCAGCAGTGATAGTAGCGGGTCCTACGAGCAGTACTTC; CDR3 protein: CASSDSSGSYEQYF